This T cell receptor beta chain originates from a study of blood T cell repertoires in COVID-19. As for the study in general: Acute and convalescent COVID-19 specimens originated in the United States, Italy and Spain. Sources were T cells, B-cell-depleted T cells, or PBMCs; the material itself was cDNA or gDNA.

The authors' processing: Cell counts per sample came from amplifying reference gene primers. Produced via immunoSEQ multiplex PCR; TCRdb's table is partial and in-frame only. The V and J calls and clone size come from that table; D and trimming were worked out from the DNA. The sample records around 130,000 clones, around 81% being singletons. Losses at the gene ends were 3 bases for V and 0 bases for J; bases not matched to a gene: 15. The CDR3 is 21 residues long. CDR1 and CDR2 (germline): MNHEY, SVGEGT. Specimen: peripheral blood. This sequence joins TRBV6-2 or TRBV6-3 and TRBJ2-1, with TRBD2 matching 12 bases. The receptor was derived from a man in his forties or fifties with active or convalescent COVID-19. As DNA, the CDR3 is TGTGCCAGCAGTTATATGCTGGCTAGCGGGGGGGTCTTCAGCTCCTACAATGAGCAGTTCTTC. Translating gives CASSYMLASGGVFSSYNEQFF.